This T cell receptor (beta chain) was documented in a study of regulatory T cells in long-lasting Graves disease (dated by TCRdb to 2020 to 2022). For the wider study: Persistent Graves' disease meant more than 5 years of antithyroid drug treatment with TSH receptor autoantibodies that stayed positive. Peripheral blood TCR sequencing and RNA sequencing compared persistent Graves' disease patients with newly diagnosed Graves' disease patients. The study was registered as a clinical trial and conducted in China. TCR sequencing covered about 13 persistent and some 20 newly diagnosed Graves' disease patients, 33 samples in total. On average, persistent Graves' disease patients in the clinical cohort had been on antithyroid drugs for around 9.5 years.

Receptor amplification or capture employed multiplex PCR. TCRdb records Illumina HiSeq 4000 as the sequencer. iRepertoire HTBI primers and Arm-PCR amplification of CDR3 regions were used to construct TCR beta libraries. Before sequencing, the PCR products went through gel purification. The published analysis was carried out like this. Gene usage analysis of CDR3 amino acid clonotypes used the approximately 56 TRBV and more than 13 TRBJ segments found across samples. Filtered high-quality paired reads were merged into contigs using COPE and FqMerger. BLAST was used to align contigs to IMGT TRBV, TRBD and TRBJ reference genes, with CDR3 defined following IMGT. Any clonotype with a frequency above 0.1% was classified as a highly expanded clone. Shannon entropy was used to measure repertoire diversity, and the Gini coefficient was used to measure V-J evenness. A clonotype was considered public if more than one individual shared it. TCRdb reanalyzed the raw reads on its own, using fastp at Q25 for trimming and MiXCR for clone calling, and kept in-frame beta chains. Rows with a matching CDR3 protein are joined into one entry that keeps the most common DNA and genes. These V and J calls originate from TCRdb's pipeline instead of the authors' own analysis. Here the sample has around 450,000 distinct CDR3 sequences; approximately 21% occur a single time. About 7% of the sample rests with the top ten.

The time point label on this specimen signifies: persistent/refractory GD, antithyroid drugs over 5 years with positive TRAb. For both TCR sequencing and RNA sequencing, RNA was extracted from PBMCs using TRIzol. Graves' disease was diagnosed according to American Thyroid Association guidelines. The patients came from an endocrinology department in Xi'an, China. Each patient gave approximately 10 milliliters of peripheral blood, collected in an EDTA anticoagulant tube. Ficoll Paque Plus density gradient separation was used to isolate PBMCs, and no additional T cell sorting was done. An Agilent 2100 Bioanalyzer and agarose gel were used to assess RNA quality, and a NanoDrop 2000 was used to measure RNA concentration. This clonotype was seen a handful of times. Its antigen specificity is not known. Base qualities are not recorded, but no much larger clone differs from it by a single base. Study-wide findings and limitations: Only the TCR beta chain was sequenced and analyzed. Compared with newly diagnosed patients, patients with persistent Graves' disease had lower TCR Shannon entropy and fewer highly expanded clones, which suggests clonal expansion. The small sample size was acknowledged by the authors as a limitation that may reduce accuracy. Patients with persistent disease shared more public clonotypes (about 3,000) than newly diagnosed patients did (around 1,000). The study examined only peripheral blood because the primary lesion, thyroid tissue, could not be accessed.

Source: peripheral blood mononuclear cells (PBMCs), taken when the disease was refractory, from a patient treated with antithyroid drugs. This TCR was sampled from a female donor with Graves disease.

CDR3 reads: CAWSIGPASNQPQHF. The sequenced DNA is TGTGCCTGGAGTATCGGACCGGCCAGCAATCAGCCCCAGCATTTT. The V and J genes are TRBV30 and TRBJ1-5; too little of a D gene remains to name it. Based on the germline V gene (reference sequence), the CDR1 and CDR2 sequences are GTSNPN and SVGIG. Trimming at the junction amounts to 2 bases on V and 1 base on J, and the germline ends lie 12 bases apart. The CDR3 goes from the cysteine to the phenylalanine over 15 residues. The entry retains the CDR3 DNA only, 45 bases that are in frame from base 1.